The entry below gives a single T cell receptor (beta chain) sequence along with its context. What antigen it recognizes has not been identified. There are no base qualities to consult, and no much larger clone falls within one base. This record comes from a study of cytomegalovirus exposure and HLA in healthy donors (dated by TCRdb to about 2017). A note on the overall study: An earlier analysis of roughly 500 of the donors reported more than 250 Gb of sequence data and 120 million or so unique TCR beta sequences from roughly 180 million T cells. Around 320 gigabases of sequencing data and tens of millions of unique TCR sequences were included in an early release covering about 600 HLA-typed donors. The genetic ancestry cluster associated with self-reported Caucasian donors included about 84% of the roughly 360 genotyped donors. The study aimed to test whether signatures of past pathogen exposure could be identified by cataloging public T cell receptors. The study used immunosequencing to profile the T cell repertoires of approximately 630 subjects and linked those repertoires to cytomegalovirus serostatus. A separate validation cohort of about 110 different subjects was used in addition to the roughly 670-subject first cohort. High-throughput TCR immunosequencing, statistical association of individual TCRs with disease status, and machine learning were combined to predict cytomegalovirus infection status. A later analysis re-examined previously published TCR beta repertoires from 600 to 700 donors and added high-resolution HLA genotyping to investigate patterns of TCR occurrence. Rather than drawing on any new phenotypic data, the later analysis identified candidate immune exposures from TCR beta sequences and the way those sequences occurred across donors. In an earlier analysis of several hundred of the donors, high-throughput TCR beta sequencing was used to judge whether each TCR beta V gene segment behaved as functional or pseudogenic. Donor age, sex, ethnicity and CMV serostatus were collected together with the repertoire data. A later genetic analysis took genome-wide SNP genotypes for about three fifths of the roughly 700 donors and used that subset as a discovery cohort. All discovery cohort repertoires had been generated on a single sequencing platform. Class I and class II HLA loci were covered by the typing at four-digit resolution. Typing coverage differed by locus: A, B, C, DRB1 and DQB1 were typed in about 629-630 donors, DQA1 in 500 to 550, DPA1 in around 580, and DPB1 in approximately 450. Five DR-DQ haplotypes were handled as single units for association and clustering because linkage in the cohort was strong. Across some 400 genotyped donors of the cohort, an average of approximately 240,000 unique TCR beta nucleotide sequences per donor were sequenced, and around 19% of those sequences were non-productive. What the study reported, not specific to this receptor: A later analysis found that TCR association rates varied across HLA loci, with DRB1 alleles showing the most associated TCRs and HLA-C alleles the fewest. In a later analysis, HLA-associated TCR beta chains were found to be more clonally expanded and to have lower generation probabilities than equally common non-associated chains. Specific HLA alleles were associated with 18,000 or so TCR beta sequences at a false discovery rate of 0.05 in a later analysis. The classifier was reported to diagnose cytomegalovirus status with high specificity and sensitivity in both the original and validation cohorts. This cohort had only TCR beta chains sequenced, and the lack of alpha or paired-chain data limited which features could be detected. Because the 87-base-pair reads could not distinguish some IMGT-functional V segments, including TRBV6-2 and TRBV6-3, those segments were excluded. Because counts were too low, roughly 16 rarely observed V segments, including chromosome 9 orphons, were left out of the earlier analysis of some 640 of the donors. Sequencing depth was assumed to be roughly uniform across donors in the presence/absence analyses, though that assumption may not hold. Linkage disequilibrium might explain the correlated functional status among segregating V segments, but an unknown experimental factor could not be excluded. According to a later genetic analysis, donors in an Asian-associated ancestry cluster had fewer N-insertions in productive TCRs than the approximately 670-donor mean. In a later genetic analysis, a missense DCLRE1C variant was associated with V-gene and J-gene trimming of TCR beta chains, and the association was replicated in an independent cohort. A cluster of highly shared sequence variants was judged likely to represent a technical artifact of the sequencing pipeline. A further reported finding was that TCR beta sequences accurately predicted the HLA-A and HLA-B alleles for most subjects in the first cohort. The study gave a list of about 160 TCR beta chains associated with cytomegalovirus. Most CMV-associated TCR beta chains appeared to be HLA-restricted in a later analysis, and the HLA associations seemed to be driven largely by CMV exposure. In an earlier analysis of 587 of the donors, most TCR beta V segments appeared in productive rearrangements about 87% or about 30% of the time, broadly matching IMGT annotations. Most TCR sequences were observed very rarely across donors, whereas some public TCRs were present in many individuals. Three of the identified cytomegalovirus-associated TCR beta chains were confirmed in vitro to be specific for cytomegalovirus antigens. Because some donors lacked HLA typing at each locus, the association tests relied only on the typed subset. CMV serostatus was the only immune exposure information available for the cohort. Several of the top co-occurrence clusters appeared to be linked to parvovirus B19, influenza, CMV and Epstein-Barr virus, according to a later analysis. According to the authors, the approach could potentially be generalized to other disease states and immunological phenotypes. When HLA alleles, especially DR and DQ, strongly co-occurred, attributing TCR associations to individual alleles was difficult.

The method behind the library was the immunoSEQ multiplex PCR assay. A mixture of 60 forward primers for TCR Vbeta segments and 13 reverse primers for TCR Jbeta segments was used in the multiplex PCR. A multiplex PCR assay on genomic DNA amplified the CDR3 region of rearranged TCR beta genes. The amplified TCR beta libraries were sequenced on the Illumina HiSeq System as 87-base-pair reads. Under the source paper's analysis protocol: A later analysis counted tens of millions of unique TCR beta chains across the 550 to 700 repertoires, and about 10 million of these chains were shared by at least two donors. To remove PCR and sequencing errors, raw reads were error-corrected and collapsed into unique sequences using a nearest-neighbor algorithm that merged closely related sequences. To assign V, D and J gene segments, CDR3 sequences were aligned to IMGT reference sequences. For a sequence to be retained, a match of at least six nucleotides was required to both a V gene segment and a J gene segment. Rearrangements were called productive when the CDR3 lacked stop codons and stayed in frame with V and J; all others were non-productive. Following IMGT convention, CDR3 was defined as the stretch from the second conserved V-encoded cysteine to the conserved J-encoded phenylalanine. The earlier analysis of about 620 of the donors excluded sequences that lacked an unambiguous match to a single V gene segment. An earlier analysis of 587 of the donors called V segments functional above 56.7% productive rearrangements and segregating when the between-donor standard deviation exceeded 5%. A statistical classification framework was built to diagnose cytomegalovirus status from the catalog of TCR beta chain sequences. In a later analysis, V and J genes were assigned by comparing TCR nucleotide sequences against IMGT/GENE-DB human TR gene sequences. A later analysis assigned CDR3 sequences and most-parsimonious VDJ recombination scenarios with the TCRdist pipeline. A later analysis defined each TCR beta chain by its CDR3 amino acid sequence plus V-gene family, and excluded reads lacking a unique V-gene family. A later analysis removed nearly 600 highly shared, low-generation-probability nucleotide sequences to deal with suspected cross-contamination and a sequencing artifact. A later analysis calculated a clonal expansion index for each public chain from normalized within-repertoire ranks of inferred template counts. In a later analysis, generation probabilities were computed using a VDJ recombination model fitted to out-of-frame rearrangements, and the results were checked against IGoR. In a later analysis, hypergeometric tests were used to score TCR-TCR, TCR-HLA and TCR-CMV co-occurrence, with a repertoire-size bias correction applied to TCR pairs. In a later analysis, false discovery rates were estimated by permuting HLA or CMV assignments 20 times. A later analysis grouped co-occurring TCRs with DBSCAN, adding TCRdist sequence similarity when clustering within HLA-allele-positive subsets. Co-occurrence clustering excluded repertoires with fewer than 30,000 or more than 120,000 public chains, plus five with anomalous nucleotide sharing. This is the immuneACCESS table as TCRdb keeps it, with only in-frame sequences that have V and J called. A part of the clones is gone; compared with another copy, unresolved V genes explain less than half, and the rest is unexplained. The D gene and trimming were derived from the DNA, and the V and J assignments and clone size from that table. The sample records approximately 120,000 clones, 73% of which are singletons. The ten largest account for approximately 8.4% of the sample.

Reading the germline V gene gives CDR1 KGHSH and CDR2 LQKENI. From the cysteine through the phenylalanine, the CDR3 covers 12 amino acids. Here the CDR3 DNA is all that survives: 36 bases in frame from base 1. The cohort was made up of 650 to 700 healthy bone marrow donors. All cohort members were sampled while nominally healthy, although unrecorded immune exposures were likely present. The donor tested CMV seronegative and was one of the 352 seronegative cohort members. Every donor gave a peripheral blood sample, and the peripheral blood mononuclear cells from that sample were used for TCR beta sequencing. The Qiagen DNeasy Blood Extraction Kit was used to extract genomic DNA from the blood cell samples.

The chain employs TRBV18 and TRBJ2-5; a tentative D call is TRBD2 (5 bases match). Near its end, the DNA agrees better with TRBJ2-7, so the J call may be wrong. This clonotype was sampled from a man aged 35-49 years in good health and CMV-seronegative. Sequencing was carried out using PBMCs. The DNA reads TGTGCCAGCTCACCGCCGGGAAACGAGCAGTACTTC. Its translation is CASSPPGNEQYF.